Listed below are T cell receptor beta chains from one sample, sequenced in a study of cytomegalovirus exposure and HLA in healthy donors. Assay used: immunoSEQ multiplex PCR; TCRdb lists only in-frame clones, some missing. The table has about 180,000 clones, 65% to 80% seen once; the top ten hold under 2.5%. Sequenced sample: PBMCs. These receptors all stem from a woman aged 25 to 39 in good health and CMV-seropositive. The CDR3 runs from the conserved cysteine through the conserved F or W. A D gene is named only where the DNA matches it firmly. The size of a clone is reported for some rows only, either as once, few or many, or as a class for expanded clones.

clone_size,j_call,d_call,v_call,cdr3_aa,cdr3_nt
NA,TRBJ2-5,TRBD1,TRBV7-8,CASSQGQGGGETQYF,TGTGCCAGCAGCCAAGGACAGGGTGGTGGGGAGACCCAGTACTTC
NA,TRBJ1-1,TRBD1,TRBV28,CASRHTGDNTEAFF,TGTGCCAGCAGGCACACAGGGGACAACACTGAAGCTTTCTTT
NA,TRBJ2-6,NA,TRBV4-3,CASSQEGDSTGANVLTF,TGCGCCAGCAGCCAAGAAGGGGATTCAACTGGGGCCAACGTCCTGACTTTC
few,TRBJ1-6,NA,TRBV30,CAWKQGRRNSPLHF,TGTGCCTGGAAACAGGGTAGGAGGAATTCACCCCTCCACTTT
NA,TRBJ1-2,NA,TRBV10-1,CASSPIQGWGYTF,TGCGCCAGCAGTCCGATACAGGGCTGGGGCTACACCTTC
NA,TRBJ2-3,NA,TRBV7-2,CASTQGGGNGADTQYF,TGTGCCAGCACCCAAGGTGGCGGGAACGGGGCAGATACGCAGTATTTT
NA,TRBJ1-4,NA,TRBV7-9,CASSPEQGKEKLFF,TGTGCCAGCAGCCCCGAACAGGGAAAGGAAAAACTGTTTTTT
few,TRBJ1-5,NA,TRBV4-1,CASSQDGGIGNQPQHF,TGCGCCAGCAGCCAAGATGGGGGCATAGGCAATCAGCCCCAGCATTTT
few,TRBJ2-7,TRBD1,TRBV5-6,CASSPPGQGAYEQYF,TGTGCCAGCAGCCCTCCGGGACAGGGAGCCTACGAGCAGTACTTC
few,TRBJ1-4,TRBD1,TRBV5-8,CASSSRDRGSEKLFF,TGTGCCAGCAGCTCGAGGGACAGGGGCAGTGAAAAACTGTTTTTT
NA,TRBJ2-5,TRBD1,TRBV5-1,CASSLTTGRETQYF,TGCGCCAGCAGCTTAACGACAGGGCGGGAGACCCAGTACTTC
NA,TRBJ2-2,TRBD1,TRBV2,CASRTWDRAGELFF,TGTGCCAGCAGGACCTGGGACAGGGCAGGGGAGCTGTTTTTT
NA,TRBJ2-1,TRBD1,TRBV7-9,CASRDRDLNEQFF,TGTGCCAGCCGGGACAGAGACCTCAATGAGCAGTTCTTC
NA,TRBJ2-1,TRBD1,TRBV5-1,CASSLGDRDGNEQLF,TGCGCCAGCAGCCTAGGGGACAGGGATGGGAATGAGCAGCTCTTC
once,TRBJ2-5,NA,TRBV2,CASRYPGETQYF,TGTGCCAGCAGATATCCGGGTGAGACCCAGTACTTC
once,TRBJ2-7,NA,TRBV13,CASSPGLSYEQYF,TGTGCCAGCAGCCCCGGACTAAGCTACGAGCAGTACTTC
NA,TRBJ2-7,TRBD1,TRBV28,CASSRGQGRDEQYF,TGTGCCAGCAGTCGAGGACAGGGTAGGGACGAGCAGTACTTC
few,TRBJ2-1,TRBD2,TRBV9,CASSPPGLAGRNEQFF,TGTGCCAGCAGCCCCCCTGGACTAGCGGGGAGGAATGAGCAGTTCTTC